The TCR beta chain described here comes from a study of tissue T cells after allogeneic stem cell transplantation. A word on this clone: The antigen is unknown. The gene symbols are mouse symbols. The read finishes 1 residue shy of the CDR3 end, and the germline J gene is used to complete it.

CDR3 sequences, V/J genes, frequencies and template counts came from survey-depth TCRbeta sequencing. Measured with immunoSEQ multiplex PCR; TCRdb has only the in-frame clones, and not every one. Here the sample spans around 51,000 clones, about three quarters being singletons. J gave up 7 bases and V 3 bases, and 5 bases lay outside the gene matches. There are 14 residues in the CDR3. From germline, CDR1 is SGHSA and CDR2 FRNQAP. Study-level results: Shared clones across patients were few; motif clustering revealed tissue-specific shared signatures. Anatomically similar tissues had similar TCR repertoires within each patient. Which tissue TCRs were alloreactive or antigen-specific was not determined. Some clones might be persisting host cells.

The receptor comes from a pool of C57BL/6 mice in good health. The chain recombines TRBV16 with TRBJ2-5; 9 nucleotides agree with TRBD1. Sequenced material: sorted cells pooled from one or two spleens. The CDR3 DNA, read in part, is TGTGCAAGCAGCTTTCCGGACAGGGGAAACACCCAGTAC. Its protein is CASSFPDRGNTQY. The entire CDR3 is CASSFPDRGNTQYF.